This is a list of T cell receptor beta chains from one sample in a study of blood T cells in healthy people across ages. TCRdb re-derived calls from the 5' RACE reads in MiXCR, one entry per CDR3 protein. The data contain some 1,000,000 distinct CDR3 sequences, around 27% of them singletons. This same sample was also part of a study on T cells of mothers and their children.

Sequences were obtained from blood. The receptors come from a girl aged 2 to 10 in good health. The CDR3 runs from the conserved cysteine through the conserved F or W. D genes are given only for firm matches.

d_call,v_call,cdr3_aa
TRBD2,TRBV10-3,CAISERTGGDEQYF
TRBD2,TRBV13,CASSPGTREETQYF
.,TRBV28,CASSFGWTVNGYTF
.,TRBV12-3/TRBV12-4,CASSDTANTEAFF
TRBD2,TRBV20-1,CSARPLTSGTETQYF
.,TRBV12-3/TRBV12-4,CASSLRIAYNEQFF
.,TRBV20-1,CSARDLAKGEKLFF
.,TRBV7-3,CASSLNTGSYNNEQFF
TRBD2,TRBV5-4,CASSPGLDMETQYF
TRBD1,TRBV27,CASSHQGGTEAFF
TRBD1,TRBV27,CASSSRDRQNIQYF
.,TRBV7-2,CASRSGPKGEQYF
TRBD1,TRBV19,CASSIDRDREYGYTF
TRBD1,TRBV28,CASSPPGQGDEQFF
TRBD1,TRBV9,CASSPGWTGTLARGTIYF
.,TRBV13,CASSSRGDEHYYGYTF
.,TRBV5-1,CASSLLRGLTDTQYF
.,TRBV7-2,CASSFALEGGDYEQYF
.,TRBV5-5,CASSPAGTVNYGYTF
.,TRBV6-4,CASSDEPTGGYNEQFF
.,TRBV29-1,CSATGPLYNEQFF
.,TRBV12-3/TRBV12-4,CASSLKGGKLFF
.,TRBV27,CVSSPGVDTEAFF
.,TRBV7-2,CASSAPGSPKYEQYF
.,TRBV20-1,CSASWDEKLFF
TRBD1,TRBV9,CASSARQGLSNIQYF
TRBD1,TRBV12-3/TRBV12-4,CASSRGQGGYGYTF
.,TRBV18,CASSPDKTGELFF
.,TRBV6-6,CASSYASNRETQYF
.,TRBV27,CAGTMSSYNEQFF
TRBD2,TRBV3-1,CASSPRASGREQYF
TRBD1,TRBV10-3,CAISGVLQEGGQETQYF
.,TRBV7-9,CASNQGADTQYF
TRBD1,TRBV29-1,CSVPTGGDETQYF
.,TRBV20-1,CSAIIGGGGSGELFF
TRBD2,TRBV20-1,CSARREGTYEQYF
.,TRBV28,CASSPGTLATNEKLFF
.,TRBV6-6,CASSSQLQGYGYTF
TRBD2,TRBV4-1,CASSQPPSGRYNEQFF
.,TRBV15,CATSVGVGTEAFF
.,TRBV29-1,CSVASGTYEQYF
TRBD1,TRBV11-2,CASSPDRVIINEQFF
.,TRBV7-9,CASSLEPTSQETQYF
TRBD1,TRBV7-8,CASSLTRTGQNSPLHF
.,TRBV20-1,CSARDKYGNEQFF
.,TRBV29-1,CSVAGHPLAKNIQYF
TRBD2,TRBV12-3/TRBV12-4,CASSLGPMGLAGSADAQYF
.,TRBV6-5,CASSSQQGNHEQFF
TRBD2,TRBV6-1,CASSATTGLAGGNEQFF
.,TRBV29-1,CSVNPGGEKLFF
.,TRBV25-1,CASSDPGRGSYNSPLHF
.,TRBV4-2,CASSQDLGEGEKLFF
.,TRBV20-1,CSAQEWEGETQYF
TRBD2,TRBV20-1,CSATSGRTYEQYF